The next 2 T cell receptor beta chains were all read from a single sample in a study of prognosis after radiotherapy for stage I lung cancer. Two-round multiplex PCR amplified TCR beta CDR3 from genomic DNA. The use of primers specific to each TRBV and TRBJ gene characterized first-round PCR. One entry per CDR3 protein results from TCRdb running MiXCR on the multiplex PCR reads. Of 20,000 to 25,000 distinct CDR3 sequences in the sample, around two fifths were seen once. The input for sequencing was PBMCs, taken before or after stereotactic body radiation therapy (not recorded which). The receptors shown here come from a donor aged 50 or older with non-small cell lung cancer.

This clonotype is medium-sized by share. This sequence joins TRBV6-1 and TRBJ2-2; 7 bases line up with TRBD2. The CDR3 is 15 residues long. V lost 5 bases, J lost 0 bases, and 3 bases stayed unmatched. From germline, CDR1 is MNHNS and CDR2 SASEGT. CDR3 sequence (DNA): TGTGCCAGCAGTCAGACTAGCCCGAACACCGGGGAGCTGTTTTTT. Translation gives CASSQTSPNTGELFF.

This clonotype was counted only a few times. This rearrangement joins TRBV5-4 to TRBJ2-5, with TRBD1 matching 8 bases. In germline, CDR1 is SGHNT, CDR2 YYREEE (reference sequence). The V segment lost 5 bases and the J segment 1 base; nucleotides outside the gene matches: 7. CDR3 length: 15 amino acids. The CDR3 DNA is TGTGCCAGCAGTCCCCAGGACAGGGTCCAAGAGACCCAGTACTTC. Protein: CASSPQDRVQETQYF.